The following is a TCR beta chain sequence with its context. Antigen: not known. This specimen belongs to a study of identical twins. Study conclusions and caveats: Analyses of zero insertions could, in part, be confounded by invariant MAIT and iNKT cells. Weaker excess twin sharing was seen among beta out-of-frame sequences. Twin-shared out-of-frame alpha sequences showed excess low generation probability. Models underestimated how often monozygotic twins shared out-of-frame TCR alpha.

MiXCR, applied by TCRdb to the 5' RACE reads, yields one record per CDR3 protein. The profile shows a few hundred thousand distinct CDR3 sequences, roughly 10% of them singletons. Germline V lookup: CDR1 SGHAT, CDR2 FQNNGV. CDR3 length equals 18 residues. The V segment lost 0 bases and the J segment 5 bases; nucleotides outside the gene matches: 10. The sample was also linked to a second study, of yellow fever vaccine responses in identical twins.

V is TRBV11-2 and J is TRBJ2-1, with 10 bases fitting TRBD2. Sequencing used CD8+ T cells sorted from blood. The source is a young woman in good health. The CDR3 sequence: CASSLDVRLAGANNEQFF. The CDR3 DNA follows: TGTGCCAGCAGCTTAGATGTGAGGCTAGCGGGGGCGAACAATGAGCAGTTCTTC.